This record looks at one TCR beta chain sequence and its context. This sample is part of a study of T-cell reconstitution after alpha-beta-depleted transplantation in children. This CDR3 contains 14 residues. Looked up from germline, CDR1 is SEHNR and CDR2 is FQNEAQ (reference sequence). The V gene lost 2 bases and the J gene lost 4 bases, with 11 bases spanning the gap. TCRbeta library construction was performed incorporating unique molecular identifiers. One entry per CDR3 protein, called by TCRdb with MiXCR from the PCR reads. The repertoire holds tens of thousands of distinct CDR3 sequences, with approximately 18% as singletons.

The sequence came from a male patient aged 2 to 10 who had a stem cell transplant for acute lymphoblastic leukemia, so the T cells may come from the graft donor. Sample: PBMCs, mostly from graft donor cells, taken 360 days after TCRalphabeta/CD19-depleted stem cell transplant. The chain joins TRBV7-9 to TRBJ2-5; maybe TRBD2 (6 bases). CDR3 nucleotides: TGTGCCAGCAGCTTACACGAGACTAGAGAGACCCAGTACTTC. Protein product: CASSLHETRETQYF. The full variable domain, with the rest looked up from reference TRBV7-9 and TRBJ2-5, is DTGVSQNPRHKITKRGQNVTFRCDPISEHNRLYWYRQTLGQGPEFLTYFQNEAQLEKSRLLSDRFSAERPKGSFSTLEIQRTEQGDSAMYLCASSLHETRETQYFGPGTRLLVL.